These T cell receptor beta chains were read from a single sample in a study of regulatory T cells in long-lasting Graves disease. TCRdb passed the multiplex PCR reads through MiXCR, listing each CDR3 protein once. Of under 450,000 distinct CDR3 sequences listed, 23% are singletons. This specimen was peripheral blood mononuclear cells (PBMCs), taken when the disease was refractory, from a patient treated with antithyroid drugs. The receptors shown here come from a female donor with Graves disease. Both conserved end residues are part of each CDR3. A D gene is named only where the DNA matches it firmly. The size field is filled for only some rows; it gives once, few, many or a size class.

>NA|NA|TRBV12-3/TRBV12-4|TRBJ2-1
TGTGCCAGCAGTCCTAGGGACAATGAGCAGTTCTTC
CASSPRDNEQFF
>TRBD2|few|TRBV20-1|TRBJ2-2
TGCAGTGCCCATAGAGGCGGGGGGAACACCGGGGAGCTGTTTTTT
CSAHRGGGNTGELFF
>TRBD2|few|TRBV29-1|TRBJ2-5
TGCAGCGTCCCCGGGAGGGCCGGTGAGACCCAGTACTTC
CSVPGRAGETQYF
>TRBD2|few|TRBV7-3|TRBJ2-2
TGTGCCAGCAAATCTAGCGGGAGTGCCACCGGGGAGCTGTTTTTT
CASKSSGSATGELFF
>NA|few|TRBV29-1|TRBJ1-2
TGCAGCGTTGAACCCGGACAAAGAGCTGGCTACACCTTC
CSVEPGQRAGYTF
>TRBD1|NA|TRBV7-9|TRBJ2-6
TGTGCCAGCAGCCACCCCATGGAACAGGGGACCCCTGGGGCCAACGTCCTGACTTTC
CASSHPMEQGTPGANVLTF
>NA|many|TRBV9|TRBJ1-2
TGTGCCAGCAGCGTAGAGGGGGAGTCTCAACGCGGCTACACCTTC
CASSVEGESQRGYTF
>NA|NA|TRBV6-1|TRBJ2-3
TGTGCCAGCGGACAGAACACAGATACGCAGTATTTT
CASGQNTDTQYF
>TRBD1|NA|TRBV12-5|TRBJ1-5
TGTGCTAGTGGTTTGGTACGAGGGGGCCCGGGGCAGCCCCAGCATTTT
CASGLVRGGPGQPQHF
>TRBD1|many|TRBV28|TRBJ2-6
TGTGCCAGTGGACAGGGGAGAGCTGGGGCCAACGTCCTGACTTTC
CASGQGRAGANVLTF
>TRBD2|NA|TRBV29-1|TRBJ2-2
TGCAGCGTTGACCTACCGACTAGCGGGAGGGGGGCCGGGGAGCTGTTTTTT
CSVDLPTSGRGAGELFF
>NA|few|TRBV4-1|TRBJ1-2
TGCGCCAGCAGCCAAGAGCATGGTGTAGGGGTGGTCTATGGCTACACCTTC
CASSQEHGVGVVYGYTF
>NA|NA|TRBV4-1|TRBJ2-7
TGCGCCAGCAGCCACACGACACCTCCTTGGTACGAGCAGTACTTC
CASSHTTPPWYEQYF
>NA|NA|TRBV6-5|TRBJ1-1
TGTGCCAGCAGTTTGCTTTCTTCAGGGCCCTCTAACACTGAAGCTTTCTTT
CASSLLSSGPSNTEAFF
>NA|NA|TRBV5-1|TRBJ2-1
TGCGCCAGCAGCTTGGGGGACAAGGGGGGGTCGGGTGAGCAGTTCTTC
CASSLGDKGGSGEQFF
>NA|NA|TRBV30|TRBJ1-2
TGTGCCTGGAATTCACGGGGTAACTATGGCTACACCTTC
CAWNSRGNYGYTF
>NA|many|TRBV6-1|TRBJ2-4
TGTGCCAGCACCCCAAAGGGTTCAGGCAAAAACATTCAGTACTTC
CASTPKGSGKNIQYF
>TRBD2|NA|TRBV11-1|TRBJ2-7
TGTGCCAGCAGCTTAACCGGGACTACCGCTTACGAGCAGTACTTC
CASSLTGTTAYEQYF
>NA|many|TRBV20-1|TRBJ1-4
TGCAGTGCTAACGGGTGGGCAACTAATGAAAAACTGTTTTTT
CSANGWATNEKLFF
>NA|NA|TRBV5-1|TRBJ1-2
TGCGCCAGCAGCTTAGGGGAACAGGAGGGAGCTGGCTACACCTTC
CASSLGEQEGAGYTF
>NA|many|TRBV27|TRBJ1-5
TGTGCCAGCAGTCCGGTGTGGGGCGGCAATCAGCCCCAGCATTTT
CASSPVWGGNQPQHF
>TRBD1|NA|TRBV4-3|TRBJ1-2
TGCGCCAGCAGCCTTACCCGGGGACAGGGGGCTGTTGTCTATGGCTACACCTTC
CASSLTRGQGAVVYGYTF
>NA|NA|TRBV7-9|TRBJ1-6
TGTGCCAGCAGCTTGGTTGCCCAGGGACCTAATTCACCCCTCCACTTT
CASSLVAQGPNSPLHF
>NA|many|TRBV12-3/TRBV12-4|TRBJ1-5
TGTGCCAGCAGTTTATCGGGGCTCAATCAGCCCCAGCATTTT
CASSLSGLNQPQHF
>TRBD2|few|TRBV3-1|TRBJ2-5
TGTGCCAGCAGCCGTCGGACTAGCGGGATGGAGACCCAGTACTTC
CASSRRTSGMETQYF
>NA|NA|TRBV6-1|TRBJ2-7
TGTGCCAGCAACGCTCTGACGGAGCAGTACTTC
CASNALTEQYF
>TRBD2|many|TRBV6-6|TRBJ2-7
TGTGCCAGCAGTTACTCGTTTAATAGCGGGAGAACCTACGAGCAGTACTTC
CASSYSFNSGRTYEQYF
>NA|many|TRBV7-3|TRBJ2-5
TGTGCCAGCAGCCTACGTGGTAGAGAGACCCAGTACTTC
CASSLRGRETQYF
>NA|NA|TRBV2|TRBJ2-1
TGTGCCAGCAGGGGGTGGGAAGATGAGCAGTTCTTC
CASRGWEDEQFF
>TRBD1|many|TRBV28|TRBJ2-7
TGTGCCAGCAGTTTAGACAGGGGGTCCTCCTACGAGCAGTACTTC
CASSLDRGSSYEQYF
>NA|many|TRBV20-1|TRBJ2-4
TGCAGTGCGACAGACCCACTACTAGCCAAAAACATTCAGTACTTC
CSATDPLLAKNIQYF
>TRBD2|NA|TRBV3-1|TRBJ2-7
TGTGCCAGCAGCCCTCGACTAGCGGCTAGCTCCTACGAGCAGTACTTC
CASSPRLAASSYEQYF
>NA|NA|TRBV7-9|TRBJ2-6
TGTGCCGGGCGGGGTACGGGGGCCAACGTCCTGACTTTC
CAGRGTGANVLTF
>NA|NA|TRBV3-1|TRBJ1-2
TGTGCCAGCAGCCAAGAAGTAGGGTACAACTTATATGGCTACACCTTC
CASSQEVGYNLYGYTF
>TRBD2|NA|TRBV7-9|TRBJ2-2
TGTGCCAGCAGCTTAGCCGCGGGAGTCGACACCGGGGAGCTGTTTTTT
CASSLAAGVDTGELFF
>NA|NA|TRBV28|TRBJ2-7
TGTGCCAGCATCCAATCCGGGACACCTAGCTCCTACGAGCAGTACTTC
CASIQSGTPSSYEQYF
>TRBD1|NA|TRBV14|TRBJ1-4
TGTGCCAGCAGCCGAAGTCGGACAGGTGATGAAAAACTGTTTTTT
CASSRSRTGDEKLFF
>TRBD1|many|TRBV12-3/TRBV12-4|TRBJ1-2
TGTGCCAGCAGTCGGGGACAGGAAACCTATGGCTACACCTTC
CASSRGQETYGYTF
>TRBD2|many|TRBV24-1|TRBJ2-1
TGTGCCACCAGTGATCCTGGAAGAGGACTAGTCAATGAGCAGTTCTTC
CATSDPGRGLVNEQFF
>NA|NA|TRBV12-3/TRBV12-4|TRBJ1-5
TGTGCCAGCAGGACCGCCGGAAGCAATCAGCCCCAGCATTTT
CASRTAGSNQPQHF
>TRBD1|few|TRBV28|TRBJ2-7
TGTGCCAGCAGTTTCGCGGGACAGGGGTTCCGAGACGAGCAGTACTTC
CASSFAGQGFRDEQYF
>NA|few|TRBV19|TRBJ1-5
TGTGCCAGTAGTATAGATGGGGGGTACAATCAGCCCCAGCATTTT
CASSIDGGYNQPQHF
>NA|many|TRBV7-9|TRBJ2-5
TGTGCCAGCAGCTTAAGGGGGGCAACGGACCAAGAGACCCAGTACTTC
CASSLRGATDQETQYF
>TRBD2|few|TRBV5-5|TRBJ2-5
TGTGCCAGCAGCGTACCGGGACTAGCATTGGAGACCCAGTACTTC
CASSVPGLALETQYF
>NA|many|TRBV7-2|TRBJ1-3
TGTGCCAGCAGCTTAGCGGGCACAGAGAGTTTCTCTGGAAACACCATATATTTT
CASSLAGTESFSGNTIYF
>NA|NA|TRBV7-3|TRBJ2-1
TGTGCCAGCAGCTCCGACGGGACCCCTGAGCAGTTCTTC
CASSSDGTPEQFF
>TRBD1|NA|TRBV4-3|TRBJ1-1
TGCGCCAGCAGCCAAGACAGGGGGATCCACACTGAAGCTTTCTTT
CASSQDRGIHTEAFF
>NA|NA|TRBV2|TRBJ2-1
TGTGCCAGCAGTGAGGACTTAGGGTCATACAATGAGCAGTTCTTC
CASSEDLGSYNEQFF
>NA|many|TRBV28|TRBJ1-4
TGTGCCAGCAGGACGGCTAATGAAAAACTGTTTTTT
CASRTANEKLFF
>NA|few|TRBV7-2|TRBJ1-1
TGTGCCAGCAGCTCACAGCTTTTGAACACTGAAGCTTTCTTT
CASSSQLLNTEAFF
>NA|few|TRBV5-6|TRBJ2-7
TGTGCCAGCAGCTTGGGGACACCCCTCGAGCAGTACTTC
CASSLGTPLEQYF
>TRBD1|many|TRBV2|TRBJ1-5
TGTGCCAGCAGTAAAGAGACAGGGGTCAGCAATCAGCCCCAGCATTTT
CASSKETGVSNQPQHF
>NA|many|TRBV6-1|TRBJ1-1
TGTGCCAGCAGGATGGGGCAGGGGACTGAAGCTTTCTTT
CASRMGQGTEAFF
>NA|few|TRBV7-9|TRBJ2-4
TGTGCCAGCAGCTTAGCCAATTCGCAGGTCCAGTACTTC
CASSLANSQVQYF
>NA|NA|TRBV5-1|TRBJ2-7
TGCGCCAGCAGCTTTAAGTCCAAGAACTACGAGCAGTACTTC
CASSFKSKNYEQYF
>NA|NA|TRBV6-2/TRBV6-3|TRBJ1-1
TGTGCCAGCAGAGAACCCCGCGCTGAAGCTTTCTTT
CASREPRAEAFF
>NA|many|TRBV28|TRBJ1-2
TGTGCCAGCAGTTTCCCAGCCCCTAACTATGGCTACACCTTC
CASSFPAPNYGYTF
>NA|NA|TRBV28|TRBJ2-7
TGTGCCAGCAGATCCACCCCGAGCTCCTACGAGCAGTACTTC
CASRSTPSSYEQYF
>NA|many|TRBV5-6|TRBJ2-7
TGTGCCAGCAGCTCATACTCGCGGGAGCAGTACTTC
CASSSYSREQYF